A selection of T cell receptor beta chains follows, all from one sample in a study of metastatic and nonmetastatic thyroid tumors. TCRdb reprocessed the PCR reads using MiXCR. The sample records some 27,000 clones, around a quarter being singletons. Sample: blood. Source of these receptors: a female donor with papillary thyroid cancer or a benign thyroid nodule (not recorded which). Some clones in this sample may be carry-over from other donors' samples. Both conserved end residues are part of each CDR3. D genes are given only for firm matches. Only part of the rows carry a size: once, few, many, or a class if the clone is expanded.

TRBD2,TRBV5-1,-,TRBJ2-1,TGCGCCAGCAGCTTGAGGAGCGGGGTATACAATGAGCAGTTCTTC,CASSLRSGVYNEQFF
-,TRBV6-1,few,TRBJ2-5,TGTGCCACCACACCCCCAGGGTGCCTTGAGACCCAGTACTTC,CATTPPGCLETQYF
-,TRBV5-1,medium-sized,TRBJ2-7,TGCGCCAGCAGCTTGGCCTCCTCCTACGAGCAGTACTTC,CASSLASSYEQYF
-,TRBV6-2/TRBV6-3,medium-sized,TRBJ2-7,TGTGCCAGCGCATTGGCAGGAGGAGGTGGCCGCTCCTACGAGCAGTACTTC,CASALAGGGGRSYEQYF
-,TRBV7-2,many,TRBJ2-3,TGTGCCAGCAGCTTATGGGACGGGAGTTCTGGAGATACGCAGTATTTT,CASSLWDGSSGDTQYF
-,TRBV6-1,medium-sized,TRBJ2-7,TGTGCCAGCAGTTCTCAGGGTATAAAGCAGTACTTC,CASSSQGIKQYF
TRBD1,TRBV5-1,many,TRBJ2-2,TGCGCCAGCAGCCCGTCGAGGGACAGGGGGCAGACCGGGGAGCTGTTTTTT,CASSPSRDRGQTGELFF
TRBD2,TRBV19,many,TRBJ2-1,TGTGCCAGTACCACCTCCTTTAGCGGGGGCGGCTACAATGAGCAGTTCTTC,CASTTSFSGGGYNEQFF
-,TRBV12-3/TRBV12-4,many,TRBJ2-3,TGTGCCAGCAGTTTTTTACAGGGCACAGATACGCAGTATTTT,CASSFLQGTDTQYF
TRBD2,TRBV7-9,many,TRBJ2-1,TGTGCCAGCAGCCCTCTAGGGAGGGCGGGGAATGAGCAGTTCTTC,CASSPLGRAGNEQFF
-,TRBV6-5,-,TRBJ1-5,TGTGCGAGCAGTTACCAAAAACCGCCGAGCAATCCGCCCCAGCATTTT,CASSYQKPPSNPPQHF
TRBD2,TRBV20-1,few,TRBJ2-1,TGCAGTGCCAACGGGGGGGGTCTAGCGGGGACTTACAATGAGCAGTTCTTC,CSANGGGLAGTYNEQFF
TRBD2,TRBV4-1,many,TRBJ2-1,TGCGCCAGCAGCCAAGATAAGAAAATTGGGACTAACTACAATGAGCAGTTCTTC,CASSQDKKIGTNYNEQFF
-,TRBV6-5,few,TRBJ2-7,TGTGCCAGCAGATACACTCTCTACGAGCAGTACTTC,CASRYTLYEQYF
-,TRBV19,few,TRBJ2-2,TGTGCCATCGAAACACCCAGGGGTACCGGGGAGCTGTTTTTT,CAIETPRGTGELFF
TRBD2,TRBV19,many,TRBJ2-2,TGTGCCAGTAGTATAGCGGGAGGGTATGCCGGGGAGCTGTTTTTT,CASSIAGGYAGELFF
-,TRBV4-3,-,TRBJ1-1,TGCGCCAGCAGCCCAGAGACGTTGAGCACTGAAGCTTTCTTT,CASSPETLSTEAFF
TRBD2,TRBV6-2/TRBV6-3,many,TRBJ2-7,TGTGCCAGCCGTTGGCTAGCGGGTTCCTACGAGCAGTACTTC,CASRWLAGSYEQYF
TRBD1,TRBV28,medium-sized,TRBJ2-7,TGTGCCAGCAGTACCGACAGGGACACCTACGAGCAGTACTTC,CASSTDRDTYEQYF
-,TRBV19,few,TRBJ2-2,TGTGCCAGTAGTATAGGCCAGATGACCGGGGAGCTGTTTTTT,CASSIGQMTGELFF
TRBD1,TRBV28,many,TRBJ1-1,TGTGCCAGCAGCCCAGGGGGTAGGAACACTGAAGCTTTCTTT,CASSPGGRNTEAFF
TRBD1,TRBV20-1,many,TRBJ2-5,TGCAGTGCTAGACTACCGGGACAGGGGAACCAAGAGACCCAGTACTTC,CSARLPGQGNQETQYF
-,TRBV9,-,TRBJ2-7,TGTGCCAGCATCGTCGGCCAGTCCTACGAGCAGTACTTC,CASIVGQSYEQYF
-,TRBV28,medium-sized,TRBJ2-7,TGTGCCAGTAGTGTCTCGGTCACCTACGAGCAGTACTTC,CASSVSVTYEQYF
-,TRBV2,many,TRBJ2-5,TGTGCCAGCAGTGAATCCCCCGTTAGTATCGAGACCCAGTACTTC,CASSESPVSIETQYF
-,TRBV11-2,-,TRBJ2-7,TGTGCCAGCAGATCCTTGACCGGCTACGAGCAGTACTTC,CASRSLTGYEQYF
TRBD2,TRBV30,many,TRBJ2-1,TGTGCCTGCCAACTAGCGGGGGACTCCTACAATGAGCAGTTCTTC,CACQLAGDSYNEQFF
-,TRBV12-3/TRBV12-4,-,TRBJ2-1,TGTGCCAGCAGTTTCCCCTCCGCCAGAGGGTCCTACAATGAGCAGTTCTTC,CASSFPSARGSYNEQFF
-,TRBV28,many,TRBJ2-5,TGTGCCAGCAGTTTATATGGCAGGGGTGGAGAGACCCAGTACTTC,CASSLYGRGGETQYF
TRBD2,TRBV20-1,many,TRBJ2-1,TGCAGTGCTATCGAGGCTAGCGGGAGTTTGGGCAATGAGCAGTTCTTC,CSAIEASGSLGNEQFF
-,TRBV19,-,TRBJ2-7,TGTGCCAGTAGCAGGGGACAAGCAGGTTACGAGCAGTACTTC,CASSRGQAGYEQYF
-,TRBV20-1,-,TRBJ1-1,TGCAGTGCTAGAGACCGACTCGGGACAAGGAACACTGAAGCTTTCTTT,CSARDRLGTRNTEAFF
TRBD1,TRBV24-1,few,TRBJ2-5,TGTGCCACCAGTGACCCCGGACAGGGAAGAGAGACCCAGTACTTC,CATSDPGQGRETQYF
-,TRBV6-4,medium-sized,TRBJ1-2,TGTGCCAGCAGCAAGGAACGGGACTATGGCTACACCTTC,CASSKERDYGYTF
-,TRBV5-1,many,TRBJ1-2,TGCGCCAGCAGCCCCCCGAGGTCTGGGTATGATGACTATGGCTACACCTTC,CASSPPRSGYDDYGYTF
-,TRBV9,many,TRBJ1-4,TGTGCCAGCAGCGTAGGTCCGCTTGAAAAACTGTTTTTT,CASSVGPLEKLFF
-,TRBV28,-,TRBJ2-7,TGTGCCAGCAGCTTACTTGTCCGGGAATACGAGCAGTACTTC,CASSLLVREYEQYF
TRBD1,TRBV27,many,TRBJ1-2,TGTGCCAGCACCTCCGTGACAGGGGTTGATGGCTACACCTTC,CASTSVTGVDGYTF
TRBD2,TRBV3-1,many,TRBJ2-1,TGTGCCAGCAGCCAAGTAGCGGGGACCAATGAGCAGTTCTTC,CASSQVAGTNEQFF
TRBD1,TRBV19,many,TRBJ1-4,TGTGCCAGTAGTGGAGGACAGGGTGAGGGAAAACTGTTTTTT,CASSGGQGEGKLFF
TRBD1,TRBV29-1,many,TRBJ1-4,TGCAGCTCAGGGACAGGGGAGGAAAAGGAAAAACTGTTTTTT,CSSGTGEEKEKLFF
TRBD2,TRBV7-2,many,TRBJ2-1,TGTGCCAGCAGCTTACGACTAGCGGTGAGCAATGAGCAGTTCTTC,CASSLRLAVSNEQFF